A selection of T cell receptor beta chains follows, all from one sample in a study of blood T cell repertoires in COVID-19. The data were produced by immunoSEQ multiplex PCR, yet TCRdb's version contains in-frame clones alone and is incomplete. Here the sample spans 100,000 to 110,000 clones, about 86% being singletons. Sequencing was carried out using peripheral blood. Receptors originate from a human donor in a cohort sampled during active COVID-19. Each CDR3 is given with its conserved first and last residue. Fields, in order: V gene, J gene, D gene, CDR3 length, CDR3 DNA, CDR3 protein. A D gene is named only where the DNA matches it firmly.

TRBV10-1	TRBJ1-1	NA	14	TGCGCCAGCAGTGAAAGATCGGTGAACACTGAAGCTTTCTTT	CASSERSVNTEAFF
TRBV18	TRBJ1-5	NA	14	TGTGCCAGCTCACCAATGCAGGGAAATCAGCCCCAGCATTTT	CASSPMQGNQPQHF
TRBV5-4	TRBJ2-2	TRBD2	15	TGTGCCACCGCGGGGGTAGCGGGAAAACTGGGGGAGCTGTTTTTT	CATAGVAGKLGELFF
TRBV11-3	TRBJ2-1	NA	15	TGTGCCAGCAGCTTAGATAACGGGAGACGCAATGAGCAGTTCTTC	CASSLDNGRRNEQFF
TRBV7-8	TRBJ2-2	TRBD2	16	TGTGCCAGCAGCTCCCGTAGCGGGGTAAACACCGGGGAGCTGTTTTTT	CASSSRSGVNTGELFF
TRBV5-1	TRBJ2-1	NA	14	TGCGCCAGCAGCGGCGGGACGGACTACAATGAGCAGTTCTTC	CASSGGTDYNEQFF
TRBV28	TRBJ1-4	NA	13	TGTGCCAGCATGGTTCGACTCGAGGAAAAACTGTTTTTT	CASMVRLEEKLFF
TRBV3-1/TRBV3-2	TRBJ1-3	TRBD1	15	TGTGCCAGCAGCCAACTTACAGGGGGTAGAAACACCATATATTTT	CASSQLTGGRNTIYF
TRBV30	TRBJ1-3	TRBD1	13	TGTGCCTGTAACAGGGGCTCTGGAAACACCATATATTTT	CACNRGSGNTIYF
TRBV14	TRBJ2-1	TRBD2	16	TGTGCCAGCAGCCACCGGACTAGCGCTTCCTACAATGAGCAGTTCTTC	CASSHRTSASYNEQFF
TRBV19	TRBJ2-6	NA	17	TGTGCCAGTAGTCTCCTCCGACTACACTCTGGGGCCAACGTCCTGACTTTC	CASSLLRLHSGANVLTF
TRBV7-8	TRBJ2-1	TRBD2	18	TGTGCCAGCAGCTTAGGACTAGCGGGAGGAGGCTCCTACAATGAGCAGTTCTTC	CASSLGLAGGGSYNEQFF
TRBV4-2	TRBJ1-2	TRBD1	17	TGTGCCAGCAGCCAAGGGGCCGGGGGACAGGGGGCCCATGGCTACACCTTC	CASSQGAGGQGAHGYTF